The sample holds one count of the clone carrying this TCR beta chain. Its antigen is currently unknown. The V and J ends lost 2 bases and 7 bases, in that order; junction bases with no gene match: 6. The CDR3 contains 14 residues. The germline gives CDR1 SEHNR, CDR2 FQNEAQ (reference sequence). PCR replicates from unsorted PBMC used approximately 290 ng DNA, and this amount was 25,000 to 30,000 T cell genomes. TCRdb's table, derived via immunoSEQ multiplex PCR, lists solely in-frame clones and lacks some. Here the sample spans about 480,000 clones, almost 80% being singletons. The sample originates from a study of shared clonotypes between healthy human individuals. About the research overall: The people who gave samples were two women and three men aged 18 to 49. Study-wide findings and caveats: Donors were few, which limited the genetic and exposure-history diversity represented.

Unsorted samples drew genomic DNA from approximately 87 million PBMCs. Sequenced sample: PBMCs. This chain links TRBV7-9 with TRBJ1-2, with 8 bases that match TRBD1. The origin of this receptor is a woman in her thirties or forties in good health. Some clones in this sample may be carry-over from other donors' samples. The CDR3 DNA reads TGTGCCAGCAGCTTAATGGGACAGGAAGCTGGCTACACCTTC. As protein: CASSLMGQEAGYTF.